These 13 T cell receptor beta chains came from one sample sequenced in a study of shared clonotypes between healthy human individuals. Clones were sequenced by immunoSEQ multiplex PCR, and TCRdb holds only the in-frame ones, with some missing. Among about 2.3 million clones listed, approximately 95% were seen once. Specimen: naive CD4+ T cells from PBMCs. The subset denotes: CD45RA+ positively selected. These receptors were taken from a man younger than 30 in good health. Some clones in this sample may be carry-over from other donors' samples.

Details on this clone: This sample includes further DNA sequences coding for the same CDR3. The CDR3 spells CASSRQGPSYEQYF. The CDR3 bases are TGTGCCAGCAGCCGACAGGGGCCCTCCTACGAGCAGTACTTC. The chain joins TRBV5-6 to TRBJ2-7; TRBD1 agrees at 8 bases. The CDR3 length is 14 residues. Trimming cost V 4 bases and J 0 bases; bases outside gene matches: 3. The germline V gene has CDR1 SGHDT and CDR2 YYEEEE.

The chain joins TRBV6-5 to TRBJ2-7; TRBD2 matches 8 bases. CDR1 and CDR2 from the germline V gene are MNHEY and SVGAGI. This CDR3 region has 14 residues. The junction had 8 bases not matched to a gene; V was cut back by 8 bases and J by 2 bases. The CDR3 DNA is TGTGCCAGCCGCCAAGCAGCGGGAGCCTACGAGCAGTACTTC. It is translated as CASRQAAGAYEQYF.

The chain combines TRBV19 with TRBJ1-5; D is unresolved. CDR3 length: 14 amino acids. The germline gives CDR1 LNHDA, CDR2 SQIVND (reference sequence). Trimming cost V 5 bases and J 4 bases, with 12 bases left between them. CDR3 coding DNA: TGTGCCAGTAGTGGAATTGGGGAGAATCAGCCCCAGCATTTT. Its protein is CASSGIGENQPQHF.

The CDR3 spells CASSSPWGSGSSNEQFF. The CDR3 DNA follows: TGTGCCAGCAGCTCCCCGTGGGGTAGCGGGAGCTCCAATGAGCAGTTCTTC. V gene TRBV9 combines with J gene TRBJ2-1, with 9 bases lining up with TRBD2. CDR1 and CDR2 from the germline V gene are SGDLS and YYNGEE. With V trimmed by 4 bases and J by 6 bases, 14 bases remained unmatched. CDR3 length: 17 residues.

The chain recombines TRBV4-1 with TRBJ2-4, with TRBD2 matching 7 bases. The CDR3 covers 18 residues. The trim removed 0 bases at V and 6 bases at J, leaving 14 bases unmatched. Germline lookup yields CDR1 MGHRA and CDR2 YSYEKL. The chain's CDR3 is CASSQDLHRTRDLNIQYF. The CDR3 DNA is TGCGCCAGCAGCCAAGATCTTCATCGGACTAGGGACCTAAACATTCAGTACTTC.

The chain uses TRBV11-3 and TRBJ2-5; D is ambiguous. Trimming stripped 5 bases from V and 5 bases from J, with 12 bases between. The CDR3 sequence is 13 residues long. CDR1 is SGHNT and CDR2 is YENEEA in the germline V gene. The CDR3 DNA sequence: TGTGCCAGCAGCCTCCATGGGAAGGAGACCCAGTACTTC. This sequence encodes CASSLHGKETQYF.

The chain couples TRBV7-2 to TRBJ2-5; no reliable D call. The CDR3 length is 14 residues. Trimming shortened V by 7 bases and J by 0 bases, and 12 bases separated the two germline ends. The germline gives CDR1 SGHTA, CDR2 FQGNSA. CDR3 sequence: CASNLGTYQETQYF. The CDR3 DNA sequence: TGTGCCAGCAACCTCGGCACGTACCAAGAGACCCAGTACTTC.

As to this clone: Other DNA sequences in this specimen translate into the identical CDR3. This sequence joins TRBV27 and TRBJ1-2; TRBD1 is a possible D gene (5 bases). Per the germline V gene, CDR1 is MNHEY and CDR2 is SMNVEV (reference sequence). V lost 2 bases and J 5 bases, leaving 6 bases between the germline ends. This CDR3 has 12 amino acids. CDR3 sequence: CASSLRGYGYTF. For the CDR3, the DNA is TGTGCCAGCAGTTTACGGGGGTATGGCTACACCTTC.

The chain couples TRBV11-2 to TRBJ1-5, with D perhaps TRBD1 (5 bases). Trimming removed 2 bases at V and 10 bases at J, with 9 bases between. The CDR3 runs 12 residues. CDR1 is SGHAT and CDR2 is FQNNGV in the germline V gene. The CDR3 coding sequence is TGTGCCAGCAGCTTACCAGGGTCACCCCAGCATTTT. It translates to CASSLPGSPQHF.

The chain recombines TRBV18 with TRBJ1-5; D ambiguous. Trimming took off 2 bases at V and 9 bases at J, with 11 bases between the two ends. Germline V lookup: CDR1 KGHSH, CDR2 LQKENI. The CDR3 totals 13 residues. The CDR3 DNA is TGTGCCAGCTCACCAAGTGTGGGGTCGCCCCAGCATTTT. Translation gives CASSPSVGSPQHF.

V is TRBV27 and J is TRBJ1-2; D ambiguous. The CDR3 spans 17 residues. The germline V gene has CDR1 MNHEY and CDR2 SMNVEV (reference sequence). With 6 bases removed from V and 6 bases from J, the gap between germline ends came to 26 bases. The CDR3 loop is CASSMRPHQRRSDGYTF. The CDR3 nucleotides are TGTGCCAGCAGCATGAGACCCCACCAACGCCGCTCGGATGGCTACACCTTC.

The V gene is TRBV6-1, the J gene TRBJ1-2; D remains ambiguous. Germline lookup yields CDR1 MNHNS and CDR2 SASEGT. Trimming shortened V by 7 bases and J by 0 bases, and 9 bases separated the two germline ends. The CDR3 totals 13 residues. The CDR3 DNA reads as TGTGCCAGCATCTTGGCCCCTAACTATGGCTACACCTTC. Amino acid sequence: CASILAPNYGYTF.

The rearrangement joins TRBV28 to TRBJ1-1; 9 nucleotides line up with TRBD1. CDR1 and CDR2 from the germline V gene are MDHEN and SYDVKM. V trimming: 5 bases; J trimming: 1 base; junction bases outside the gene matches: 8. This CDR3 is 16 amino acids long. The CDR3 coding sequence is TGTGCCAGCAGTGCATTGGGGACAGGGCCGAACACTGAAGCTTTCTTT. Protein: CASSALGTGPNTEAFF.